The 30 T cell receptor beta chains presented below share a single source sample, sequenced in a study of control samples from healthy donors and cancer patients. Profiling relied on immunoSEQ multiplex PCR, and the TCRdb table lists in-frame clones only, not all of them. Of approximately 170,000 clones listed, 80% to 95% were seen once; the top ten hold 4.1%. The sample consisted of blood. These receptor sequences come from a woman in her fifties or sixties in good health.

The chain employs TRBV9 and TRBJ2-3; D remains unclear. Per the germline V gene, CDR1 is SGDLS and CDR2 is YYNGEE. V was trimmed by 3 bases and J by 0 bases, leaving 14 bases between them. The CDR3 has 16 residues. The CDR3 DNA reads TGTGCCAGCAGCGCCGAGTTGCCCCCTAGCACAGATACGCAGTATTTT. Encoded protein: CASSAELPPSTDTQYF. Full variable domain (outside the CDR3, taken from reference TRBV9 and TRBJ2-3): DSGVTQTPKHLITATGQRVTLRCSPRSGDLSVYWYQQSLDQGLQFLIQYYNGEERAKGNILERFSAQQFPDLHSELNLSSLELGDSALYFCASSAELPPSTDTQYFGPGTRLTVL.

The V and J genes are TRBV18 and TRBJ1-1; D may be TRBD1 (5 bases). CDR1 KGHSH and CDR2 LQKENI come from the germline V gene. Trimming removed 3 bases at V and 0 bases at J, with 11 bases between. The CDR3 spans 15 residues. DNA for the CDR3: TGTGCCAGCTCACCTAACCGGGGCATGAACACTGAAGCTTTCTTT. Residues: CASSPNRGMNTEAFF.

This sequence joins TRBV12-5 and TRBJ1-1; 7 bases align to TRBD1. CDR1 is LGHNT, CDR2 FRNRAP, per germline. V shed 0 bases and J 0 bases; nucleotides not matched to a gene: 13. The CDR3 is made up of 19 amino acids. CDR3 residues: CASGLVRPGQQNLNTEAFF. In DNA form, the CDR3 reads TGTGCTAGTGGTTTGGTACGACCGGGACAGCAAAATCTGAACACTGAAGCTTTCTTT.

The rearrangement uses TRBV19 and TRBJ1-5, with D perhaps matching TRBD1 (6 bases). The V gene's germline CDR1 is LNHDA and CDR2 SQIVND (reference sequence). The CDR3 spans 20 residues. Trimming left V 4 bases short and J 5 bases short, with 30 bases between. The CDR3 nucleotides read TGTGCCAGTAGTACCGTAACGAACAGGGAAGGAGGGAGGCTTCATCAGCCCCAGCATTTT. Residues: CASSTVTNREGGRLHQPQHF.

The chain uses TRBV6-6 and TRBJ1-5, with 7 bases that match TRBD1. This CDR3 is built from 12 residues. CDR1 is MNHNY, CDR2 SVGAGI, per germline (reference sequence). After removal of 6 bases from V and 4 bases from J, the junction contained 0 bases not matched to a gene. The CDR3 sequence is CASRGQNQPQHF. DNA of the CDR3: TGTGCCAGCAGGGGACAGAATCAGCCCCAGCATTTT.

The chain carries TRBV6-5 and TRBJ2-2; D is unresolved. V was clipped by 2 bases and J by 8 bases, with 6 bases between them. CDR1 is MNHEY, CDR2 SVGAGI, per germline. This CDR3 region has 12 residues. The CDR3 DNA is TGTGCCAGCAGTTACGGACGGGGGGAGCTGTTTTTT. This codes for CASSYGRGELFF.

The gene calls are TRBV18 and TRBJ2-2; TRBD1 matches 9 bases. The germline gives CDR1 KGHSH, CDR2 LQKENI. This CDR3 has 17 amino acids. The V segment lost 4 bases and the J segment 5 bases; nucleotides outside the gene matches: 11. CDR3 protein: CASSQYQQGARTGELFF. CDR3 DNA sequence: TGTGCCAGCTCACAATACCAACAGGGGGCGCGTACCGGGGAGCTGTTTTTT.

The genes are TRBV30 and TRBJ1-3; D possibly corresponds to TRBD1 (5 bases). V gave up 1 base and J gave up 3 bases, with 16 bases separating them. The germline V gene encodes CDR1 GTSNPN and CDR2 SVGIG (reference sequence). This CDR3 region has 16 residues. Written as DNA, the CDR3 is TGTGCCTGGAGTGGGAGGCCAGGGCTGAGTGGAAACACCATATATTTT. It codes for CAWSGRPGLSGNTIYF.

The chain carries TRBV5-1 and TRBJ1-1; 7 bases agree with TRBD1. Germline V CDR1 and CDR2: SGHRS, YFSETQ. V gave up 4 bases and J gave up 1 base; unmatched junction bases: 13. The CDR3 runs to 17 residues. CDR3 residues: CASSRYTGVAANTEAFF. The CDR3, as DNA: TGCGCCAGCAGCCGCTATACAGGGGTCGCAGCGAACACTGAAGCTTTCTTT.

The rearrangement joins TRBV11-1 to TRBJ1-2; 7 bases align to TRBD1. The CDR3 runs 15 residues. Germline V gene lookup returns CDR1 SGHAT and CDR2 FQDESV (reference sequence). After removal of 5 bases from V and 2 bases from J, the junction contained 8 bases not matched to a gene. DNA of the CDR3: TGTGCCAGCAGCACCCGACAGGGCGAAAACTATGGCTACACCTTC. Protein: CASSTRQGENYGYTF.

This clone was recorded once. The J gene is TRBJ2-7, the V gene TRBV7-9; possible D gene TRBD1, 6 bases. Trimming shortened V by 1 base and J by 4 bases, and 14 bases separated the two germline ends. Germline loops: CDR1 SEHNR, CDR2 FQNEAQ (reference sequence). This CDR3 is built from 15 residues. CDR3 sequence: CASSLVRTGRYEQYF. The CDR3, as DNA: TGTGCCAGCAGCTTAGTTCGAACAGGGCGGTACGAGCAGTACTTC.

This rearrangement joins TRBV12-5 to TRBJ1-1; D gene ambiguous. CDR1 LGHNT and CDR2 FRNRAP come from the germline V gene. The CDR3 loop spans 11 amino acids. The V end was cut by 2 bases, the J end by 8 bases, with 6 bases between. The CDR3 sequence is CASGLTPEAFF. The CDR3 DNA follows: TGTGCTAGTGGTTTGACCCCGGAAGCTTTCTTT.

This clone occurred once. V usage is TRBV18 and J usage is TRBJ1-1; TRBD1 aligns across 7 bases. Germline assignment: CDR1 KGHSH and CDR2 LQKENI. The CDR3 consists of 17 residues. The junction had 11 bases not matched to a gene; V was cut back by 3 bases and J by 1 base. The CDR3 DNA reads as TGTGCCAGCTCACCGATAAGAACAGGGGCATCGAACACTGAAGCTTTCTTT. Translating gives CASSPIRTGASNTEAFF.

The chain carries TRBV5-5 and TRBJ2-1; 9 nucleotides line up with TRBD2. Germline V gene sequence: CDR1 SGHKS, CDR2 YYEKEE (reference sequence). The CDR3 extends over 17 amino acids. The V and J ends lost 0 bases and 6 bases, in that order; junction bases with no gene match: 10. The CDR3 is CASSLAIGRGGSNEQFF. In nucleotides, the CDR3 is TGTGCCAGCAGCTTGGCCATAGGGCGGGGGGGATCCAATGAGCAGTTCTTC. Filled out from reference TRBV5-5 and TRBJ2-1, the complete variable domain reads DAGVTQSPTHLIKTRGQQVTLRCSPISGHKSVSWYQQVLGQGPQFIFQYYEKEERGRGNFPDRFSARQFPNYSSELNVNALLLGDSALYLCASSLAIGRGGSNEQFFGPGTRLTVL.

This clone was detected only a few times. The chain links TRBV27 to TRBJ2-7; D is perhaps TRBD1 (5 bases). V lost 2 bases and J lost 8, with 10 bases in between. CDR1 is MNHEY, CDR2 SMNVEV, per germline (reference sequence). The CDR3 is made up of 12 amino acids. DNA for the CDR3: TGTGCCAGCAGTTTACGGGCAGGGCAGCAGTACTTC. This gives the protein CASSLRAGQQYF.

The chain employs TRBV5-6 and TRBJ1-4; D is unclear. Trimming took 1 base from V and 3 from J, leaving 10 bases between them. Germline V gene lookup returns CDR1 SGHDT and CDR2 YYEEEE. This CDR3 is 15 amino acids long. The CDR3 nucleotides read TGTGCCAGCAGCTTGTGGGCGACCGCTAATGAAAAACTGTTTTTT. Translating gives CASSLWATANEKLFF. Using reference TRBV5-6 and TRBJ1-4 for the parts outside the CDR3, the full variable domain is DAGVTQSPTHLIKTRGQQVTLRCSPKSGHDTVSWYQQALGQGPQFIFQYYEEEERQRGNFPDRFSGHQFPNYSSELNVNALLLGDSALYLCASSLWATANEKLFFGSGTQLSVL.

V gene TRBV7-2 combines with J gene TRBJ2-7; perhaps TRBD1 as D (5 bases). This CDR3 is 15 amino acids long. Trimming removed 5 bases at V and 3 bases at J, with 17 bases between. Germline V CDR1 and CDR2: SGHTA, FQGNSA. CDR3 in DNA: TGTGCCAGCAGCCCGACAGTTCCTCCTTTCTACGAGCAGTACTTC. Its protein is CASSPTVPPFYEQYF.

This rearrangement joins TRBV5-4 to TRBJ1-4; 7 bases map to TRBD1. Trimming removed 4 bases from V and 5 bases from J; junction bases left unmatched: 5. The V gene's germline CDR1 is SGHNT and CDR2 YYREEE (reference sequence). CDR3 length: 14 amino acids. DNA for the CDR3: TGTGCCAGCAGCCTGGGGACAGCAAATGAAAAACTGTTTTTT. Translation gives CASSLGTANEKLFF.

The chain couples TRBV13 to TRBJ1-1; 10 nucleotides line up with TRBD1. Germline CDR1 reads PRHDT; CDR2 reads FYEKMQ (reference sequence). The CDR3 spans 14 residues. Germline trimming cut 5 bases from V and 10 bases from J; bases unmatched to any gene: 10. CDR3 amino acids: CASSPPGQGLGAFF. CDR3 nucleotides: TGTGCCAGCAGCCCCCCGGGACAGGGGCTGGGAGCTTTCTTT.

This chain uses TRBV6-1 with TRBJ1-2, with D unresolved. CDR1 and CDR2 (germline): MNHNS, SASEGT. The CDR3 has 10 residues. Trimming took 2 bases from V and 8 from J, leaving 3 bases between them. The CDR3 nucleotides read TGTGCCAGCAGTGAAAGCGGCTACACCTTC. Amino acids: CASSESGYTF.

The sample holds one count of this clone. CDR3 DNA sequence: TGTGCCAGCAGCGATGAAGAGACCCAGTACTTC. Translating gives CASSDEETQYF. The genes are TRBV27 and TRBJ2-5; no reliable D call. Germline CDR1 reads MNHEY; CDR2 reads SMNVEV (reference sequence). The CDR3 covers 11 residues. V dropped 6 bases and J dropped 3 bases, with 5 bases sitting between them.

The rearrangement links TRBV5-1 to TRBJ1-2; perhaps TRBD1 as D (5 bases). Germline V lookup: CDR1 SGHRS, CDR2 YFSETQ. Trimming left V 2 bases short and J 7 bases short, with 15 bases between. The CDR3 contains 14 residues. CDR3 residues: CASSLTPGGSGYTF. CDR3 sequence (DNA): TGCGCCAGCAGCTTAACCCCTGGGGGGTCTGGCTACACCTTC.

The chain employs TRBV21-1 and TRBJ1-3. TRBV21-1 is described as a pseudogene. This CDR3 is 15 amino acids long. As DNA, the CDR3 is TGTGCCAGCAGCAAAGCGGCCGAGGCCGGTGACACCATATATTTT. It is translated as CASSKAAEAGDTIYF.

The rearrangement uses TRBV4-1 and TRBJ2-7; 8 bases map to TRBD2. The CDR3 extends over 17 amino acids. Germline V gives CDR1 MGHRA, CDR2 YSYEKL. Trimming took 0 bases from V and 2 from J; bases not matched to a gene: 9. The CDR3 nucleotides read TGCGCCAGCAGCCAAGAACGAGCGGGGGCCGATCCCTACGAGCAGTACTTC. Its protein is CASSQERAGADPYEQYF.

V and J are TRBV14 and TRBJ2-5; no clear D gene. V was shortened by 0 bases and J by 0 bases, with 14 bases between the two germline ends. Germline V gene data show CDR1 as SGHDN and CDR2 as FVKESK. The CDR3 spans 17 residues. The CDR3 DNA reads TGTGCCAGCAGCCAAGAGGGCAGTTCAAAGTACCAAGAGACCCAGTACTTC. It encodes CASSQEGSSKYQETQYF.

The chain carries TRBV13 and TRBJ1-2; weak D call: TRBD1 (6 bases). V was pared by 2 bases and J by 0 bases, with 10 bases between. The germline V gene encodes CDR1 PRHDT and CDR2 FYEKMQ (reference sequence). CDR3 length equals 15 residues. CDR3 nucleotide sequence: TGTGCCAGCAGCTTAAGGACAGCCTCTAACTATGGCTACACCTTC. Translated: CASSLRTASNYGYTF.

The V and J genes are TRBV21-1 and TRBJ2-4. TRBV21-1 is given as a pseudogene. The CDR3 loop spans 15 amino acids. The CDR3 here is CASSIRDLGKNIQYF. The CDR3 DNA follows: TGTGCCAGCAGCATCCGGGACCTTGGAAAAAACATTCAGTACTTC.

This sequence joins TRBV7-9 and TRBJ2-2; perhaps D is TRBD1 or TRBD2 (5 bases each). V gave up 10 bases and J gave up 0 bases, with 18 bases separating them. Looked up from germline, CDR1 is SEHNR and CDR2 is FQNEAQ (reference sequence). This CDR3 is built from 16 residues. CDR3: CANRLYGTANTGELFF. For the CDR3, the DNA is TGTGCCAACAGATTATACGGGACGGCGAACACCGGGGAGCTGTTTTTT.

The chain recombines TRBV6-5 with TRBJ1-5; D unresolved. Germline CDR1 is MNHEY and CDR2 is SVGAGI. The CDR3 length is 13 residues. The V and J ends lost 5 bases and 7 bases respectively, with 12 bases between them. CDR3 loop: CASSPDLGQPQHF. The CDR3 region has the DNA TGTGCCAGCAGTCCCGATCTGGGCCAGCCCCAGCATTTT.

The chain couples TRBV29-1 to TRBJ1-3, with 10 bases matching TRBD1. V shed 7 bases and J 5 bases; nucleotides not matched to a gene: 5. Germline CDR1 is SQVTM and CDR2 is ANQGSEA. CDR3 length equals 13 residues. The CDR3 here is CSASGQGRNTIYF. The CDR3 coding sequence is TGCAGCGCCTCGGGACAGGGGAGAAACACCATATATTTT.